One and the same sample provided the 11 T cell receptor beta chains below, sequenced in a study of T cell clonality in common variable immunodeficiency (dated by TCRdb to 2014 to 2015). Their antigens are not known. Receptors were amplified or captured by the immunoSEQ multiplex PCR assay. TCRdb provides this immuneACCESS table in a form limited to in-frame rearrangements. Some clones are lacking; in checked studies, under half of them reflect an unresolved V gene, and why the rest are absent is not known. Listed for this sample are about 42,000 clones, none observed only a single time. Around 6% of the sample is in the top ten clones. The paper's findings and limits, for the study overall: CVID TCRbeta sequences were reported to have fewer deletions and N-nucleotide insertions and to lack highly modified clones with 13 or more V deletions.

Sequenced: peripheral blood mononuclear cells. These receptor sequences come from a human donor with common variable immunodeficiency.

Points on this clone: The CDR3 end falls 3 residues outside the read, so it is completed with the germline J gene. This rearrangement joins TRBV7-9 to TRBJ2-2; TRBD1 might be the D (5 bases). In germline, CDR1 is SEHNR, CDR2 FQNEAQ (reference sequence). The germline V and J ends were trimmed by 5 bases and 2 bases, with 9 bases remaining between them. This CDR3 has 14 residues. This CDR3 is CASSTQVNTGELFF. The sequenced CDR3 bases are TGTGCCAGCAGCACACAGGTTAACACCGGGGAG.

Regarding this clone: The read is 3 residues too short to cover the CDR3 end, so that end is filled in from the germline J gene. This sequence joins TRBV30 and TRBJ1-4, with 11 bases identical to TRBD1. There are 13 residues in the CDR3. V trimming: 8 bases; J trimming: 6 bases; junction bases outside the gene matches: 5. Germline CDR1 GTSNPN, CDR2 SVGIG (reference sequence). The CDR3 reads CAIRTGGHEKLFF. The sequenced CDR3 bases are TGTGCCATTCGGACAGGGGGCCATGAAAAA.

At least ten counts were recorded for this clone. The sequence runs out 3 residues before the end of the CDR3; the remainder is reconstructed from the germline J gene. The gene calls are TRBV7-2 and TRBJ1-1, with D perhaps matching TRBD1 (6 bases). Trimming removed 4 bases from V and 1 base from J, with 7 bases in between. The CDR3 is made up of 13 amino acids. Germline V gives CDR1 SGHTA, CDR2 FQGNSA. The covered CDR3 bases are TGTGCCAGCAGCTGGGGGCAGAACACTGAA. Protein product: CASSWGQNTE. The CDR3, in full, reads CASSWGQNTEAFF.

This clone was counted many times. The read finishes 3 residues shy of the CDR3 end, and the germline J gene is used to complete it. The chain has TRBV7-2 and TRBJ2-7; tentatively, D is TRBD1 (6 bases). The CDR3 runs 13 residues. The germline V gene has CDR1 SGHTA and CDR2 FQGNSA. Trimming took off 4 bases at V and 5 bases at J, with 12 bases between the two ends. CDR3 bases read: TGTGCCAGCAGCTCTCAGGGGATCGACGAG. Protein sequence: CASSSQGIDE. The CDR3 in full is CASSSQGIDEQYF.

This clone occurred many times. From the germline J gene comes the end of the CDR3, since the read stops 3 residues before it. The chain couples TRBV19 to TRBJ2-1, with 10 bases matching TRBD2. With V trimmed by 3 bases and J by 5 bases, 4 bases remained unmatched. Looked up from germline, CDR1 is LNHDA and CDR2 is SQIVND (reference sequence). The CDR3 spans 15 residues. The sequenced CDR3 bases are TGTGCCAGTAGTATTACACTAGCGGGAAACAATGAG. This encodes CASSITLAGNNE. The complete CDR3 reads CASSITLAGNNEQFF.

Worth noting for this clone: The read stops 3 residues short of the end of the CDR3; the missing end is completed from the germline J gene. This chain uses TRBV2 with TRBJ1-2, with 10 bases matching TRBD1. The J segment lost 3 bases and the V segment lost 5 bases, leaving 6 bases of the junction unmatched. CDR1 and CDR2 from the germline V gene are SNHLY and FYNNEI. The CDR3 is 15 amino acids. CDR3: CASSPTGGADYGYTF. The sequenced CDR3 bases are TGTGCCAGCAGTCCGACAGGGGGCGCAGACTATGGC.

This clone appeared many times. Sequencing ends 3 residues short of the CDR3 end; the germline J gene provides the rest. This chain connects TRBV6-2 or TRBV6-3 to TRBJ2-5; perhaps TRBD1 as D (5 bases). The CDR3 is made up of 14 amino acids. Germline loops: CDR1 MNHEY, CDR2 SVGEGT. V was pared by 2 bases and J by 4 bases, with 11 bases between. The CDR3 here is CASSYAQGRETQYF. Partial CDR3 DNA: TGTGCCAGCAGTTACGCCCAGGGTCGAGAGACC.

For this clone: Sequencing ends 3 residues short of the CDR3 end; the germline J gene provides the rest. The chain has TRBV5-1 and TRBJ2-6; tentatively, D is TRBD1 (6 bases). This CDR3 is built from 17 residues. V lost 3 bases and J 0 bases, leaving 13 bases between the germline ends. Germline V gives CDR1 SGHRS, CDR2 YFSETQ. The CDR3 spells CASSSQTGISGANVLTF. The sequenced part of the CDR3 DNA is TGCGCCAGCAGCTCCCAAACAGGGATCTCTGGGGCCAACGTC.

Turning to this clone: The DNA ends 3 residues before the CDR3 does, and the rest of the CDR3 is filled in from the germline J gene. The chain couples TRBV7-9 to TRBJ2-2; a possible D gene is TRBD1 (6 bases). Trimming shortened V by 11 bases and J by 2 bases, and 9 bases separated the two germline ends. Germline CDR1 is SEHNR and CDR2 is FQNEAQ (reference sequence). This CDR3 spans 12 amino acids. Partial CDR3 DNA: TGTGCCGGGGGCTATAACACCGGGGAG. Its protein is CAGGYNTGE. The whole CDR3 sequence reads CAGGYNTGELFF.

This clone was seen ten or more times. The observed sequence ends 3 residues before the CDR3 terminus, with the missing tail filled in from the germline J gene. The chain carries TRBV7-9 and TRBJ2-7; D is ambiguous. CDR3 length equals 14 residues. V was cut by 1 base and J by 3 bases, with 10 bases left in between. The germline V gene encodes CDR1 SEHNR and CDR2 FQNEAQ (reference sequence). CDR3 bases read: TGTGCCAGCAGCTTAGTGACAAAAGACTACGAG. Protein sequence: CASSLVTKDYE. The entire CDR3 is CASSLVTKDYEQYF.

The table lists this clone with many counts. The sequenced CDR3 bases are TGTGCCAGTAGTGGACCGGGACAGGGAGTAGTAGGC. Its translation is CASSGPGQGVVG. The whole CDR3 protein reads CASSGPGQGVVGYTF. The chain employs TRBV19 and TRBJ1-2; 9 bases map to TRBD1. The CDR3 goes on 3 residues after the read ends, and that part is filled in from the germline J gene. In germline, CDR1 is LNHDA, CDR2 SQIVND (reference sequence). The CDR3 has 15 amino acids.